This passage covers 19 T cell receptor beta chains from one sample sequenced in a study of PD-L1 blockade in urothelial cancer. Time point defined: peripheral blood 6 weeks after treatment start. Sequencing was performed with immunoSEQ multiplex PCR; in TCRdb, only in-frame clones are kept and a portion is missing. Found here are about 120,000 clones, more than 85% of them singletons; the top ten hold approximately 3.8%. The input for sequencing was PBMCs, taken around atezolizumab (anti-PD-L1) treatment. The receptors were gathered from a man aged 55-75 years with urothelial cancer.

In its sample, this clone was seen a few times. The chain links TRBV5-1 to TRBJ2-1; TRBD1 matches at 8 bases. Trimming cost V 3 bases and J 12 bases; bases outside gene matches: 5. The CDR3 loop spans 12 amino acids. From germline, CDR1 is SGHRS and CDR2 YFSETQ. The CDR3 here is CASSSGQGRQFF. The DNA for the CDR3 is TGCGCCAGCAGCTCAGGACAGGGAAGGCAGTTCTTC.

This chain's CDR3 is CASSEFREGLISNQPQHF. The CDR3 DNA sequence: TGTGCCAGCAGTGAATTCAGAGAGGGCTTAATCAGCAATCAGCCCCAGCATTTT. The V and J genes are TRBV6-1 and TRBJ1-5; no clear D. CDR1 and CDR2 (germline): MNHNS, SASEGT. The CDR3 sequence is 18 residues long. The V end was cut by 2 bases, the J end by 1 base, with 18 bases between.

The CDR3 region is CASSLQGTGANVLTF. In nucleotides, the CDR3 is TGTGCCAGCAGCTTGCAGGGGACTGGGGCCAACGTCCTGACTTTC. This chain links TRBV5-4 with TRBJ2-6, with TRBD1 as a possible D gene (6 bases). The CDR3 sequence is 15 residues long. CDR1 and CDR2 (germline): SGHNT, YYREEE (reference sequence). Trimming shortened V by 1 base and J by 2 bases, and 7 bases separated the two germline ends.

This rearrangement joins TRBV19 to TRBJ1-1; 9 bases match TRBD1. The germline V gene encodes CDR1 LNHDA and CDR2 SQIVND (reference sequence). The ends lost 1 base at V and 0 bases at J; junction bases unmatched: 9. The CDR3 loop spans 18 amino acids. In nucleotides, the CDR3 is TGTGCCAGTAGTATAGTTTGGACAGGGGTCTCAATGAACACTGAAGCTTTCTTT. Translating gives CASSIVWTGVSMNTEAFF.

V and J are TRBV7-9 and TRBJ2-7, with D possibly being TRBD1 (6 bases). Per the germline V gene, CDR1 is SEHNR and CDR2 is FQNEAQ (reference sequence). The CDR3 has 14 amino acids. The V end lost 5 bases, the J end lost 4 bases, and 15 bases lay between the germline ends. The CDR3 sequence is CASSDQGMLYEQYF. In nucleotides, the CDR3 is TGTGCCAGCAGCGACCAGGGGATGCTGTACGAGCAGTACTTC.

In its sample, this clone was seen a few times. The chain carries TRBV9 and TRBJ1-1; 11 nucleotides align to TRBD1. The J segment lost 3 bases and the V segment lost 4 bases, leaving 14 bases of the junction unmatched. The CDR3 runs to 18 residues. CDR1 is SGDLS and CDR2 is YYNGEE in the germline V gene. For the CDR3, the DNA is TGTGCCAGCAGCTCTACCGGGACAGGGGGACGACGGGACACTGAAGCTTTCTTT. Amino acid sequence: CASSSTGTGGRRDTEAFF.

V is TRBV19 and J is TRBJ1-1; D may be TRBD1 (5 bases). Germline values: CDR1 LNHDA, CDR2 SQIVND (reference sequence). V lost 5 bases and J 5 bases, leaving 21 bases between the germline ends. The CDR3 is 16 residues long. CDR3 in amino acids: CASSVGGPGTGTEAFF. The CDR3 DNA follows: TGTGCCAGTAGTGTGGGGGGTCCTGGGACGGGGACTGAAGCTTTCTTT.

This clone was counted once. This sequence joins TRBV29-1 and TRBJ1-2; possibly TRBD1 for D (6 bases). The ends were cut back, 3 bases at V and 4 bases at J, with 12 bases in the middle. This CDR3 has 13 amino acids. Germline CDR1 reads SQVTM; CDR2 reads ANQGSEA. The CDR3 reads CSVEGGQIYGYTF. In DNA, the CDR3 is TGCAGCGTTGAGGGGGGGCAGATCTATGGCTACACCTTC.

With regard to this clone: Other DNA sequences in this specimen translate into the identical CDR3. V usage is TRBV7-9 and J usage is TRBJ2-5; D uncertain. The CDR3 runs to 12 residues. Germline lookup yields CDR1 SEHNR and CDR2 FQNEAQ (reference sequence). V was clipped by 3 bases and J by 4 bases, with 6 bases between them. CDR3 coding DNA: TGTGCCAGCAGCTTGTCGGGAGAGACCCAGTACTTC. Amino acids: CASSLSGETQYF.

The V and J genes are TRBV9 and TRBJ2-1, with 7 bases lining up with TRBD2. With V trimmed by 0 bases and J by 8 bases, 5 bases remained unmatched. CDR1 and CDR2 from the germline V gene are SGDLS and YYNGEE. This CDR3 has 14 amino acids. This CDR3 reads CASSVGVLADEQFF. CDR3 coding DNA: TGTGCCAGCAGCGTAGGGGTCCTAGCGGATGAGCAGTTCTTC.

The rearrangement uses TRBV4-3 and TRBJ1-2; 7 nucleotides line up with TRBD1. CDR3 size: 14 residues. Looked up from germline, CDR1 is LGHNA and CDR2 is YSLEER. Unmatched junction bases numbered 6, after V lost 0 bases and J lost 8 bases. The CDR3: CASSQEQGVYGYTF. In nucleotides, the CDR3 is TGCGCCAGCAGCCAAGAGCAGGGGGTCTACGGCTACACCTTC.

The chain is built from TRBV19 and TRBJ2-7; 8 nucleotides align to TRBD2. The CDR3 spans 16 residues. The junction had 11 bases not matched to a gene; V was cut back by 4 bases and J by 3 bases. Germline-derived CDR1 and CDR2 are LNHDA and SQIVND (reference sequence). This CDR3 reads CASSRPAGEIGYEQYF. In nucleotides, the CDR3 is TGTGCCAGTAGTAGGCCAGCGGGAGAGATCGGCTACGAGCAGTACTTC. Full variable domain (rest looked up from reference TRBV19 and TRBJ2-7): DGGITQSPKYLFRKEGQNVTLSCEQNLNHDAMYWYRQDPGQGLRLIYYSQIVNDFQKGDIAEGYSVSREKKESFPLTVTSAQKNPTAFYLCASSRPAGEIGYEQYFGPGTRLTVT.

This clone was seen a handful of times. This rearrangement joins TRBV28 to TRBJ2-5; D perhaps matches TRBD1 (6 bases). CDR1 is MDHEN and CDR2 is SYDVKM in the germline V gene. The V and J ends lost 1 base and 5 bases respectively, with 11 bases between them. The CDR3 consists of 14 residues. The DNA of the CDR3 is TGTGCCAGCAGTTTATACCAGGGGTCGGAGACCCAGTACTTC. This sequence encodes CASSLYQGSETQYF.

V usage is TRBV13 and J usage is TRBJ1-1, with 9 bases matching TRBD1. The CDR3 has 16 residues. Germline CDR1 reads PRHDT; CDR2 reads FYEKMQ (reference sequence). Germline trimming cut 4 bases from V and 3 bases from J; bases unmatched to any gene: 9. In DNA form, the CDR3 reads TGTGCCAGCAGCTCTCATCCGGGACAGGGAGACACTGAAGCTTTCTTT. As protein: CASSSHPGQGDTEAFF. Full variable domain (remainder filled in from reference TRBV13 and TRBJ1-1): AAGVIQSPRHLIKEKRETATLKCYPIPRHDTVYWYQQGPGQDPQFLISFYEKMQSDKGSIPDRFSAQQFSDYHSELNMSSLELGDSALYFCASSSHPGQGDTEAFFGQGTRLTVV.

The chain has TRBV5-1 and TRBJ2-7; TRBD2 matches at 8 bases. CDR1 is SGHRS, CDR2 YFSETQ, per germline. V lost 4 bases to trimming and J lost 4 bases; unmatched junction nucleotides: 7. The CDR3 runs 14 residues. CDR3 nucleotides: TGCGCCAGCAGCACCGGGACTAGGCTTTACGAGCAGTACTTC. Amino acids: CASSTGTRLYEQYF.

The V call is TRBV19, the J call TRBJ2-3; 10 bases are a match to TRBD2. The CDR3 covers 15 residues. The germline gives CDR1 LNHDA, CDR2 SQIVND (reference sequence). Germline trimming cut 4 bases from V and 3 bases from J; bases unmatched to any gene: 4. CDR3 amino acids: CASSNSGGPTDTQYF. The CDR3 DNA reads as TGTGCCAGTAGTAATAGCGGGGGGCCAACAGATACGCAGTATTTT.

In its sample, this clone was seen a few times. The CDR3 here is CASSSLEGVRGYTF. CDR3 DNA sequence: TGCGCCAGCAGCTCATTGGAAGGGGTACGCGGCTACACCTTC. The V and J genes are TRBV5-1 and TRBJ1-2; possibly TRBD1 for D (5 bases). The CDR3 extends over 14 amino acids. The V and J ends lost 3 bases and 8 bases respectively, with 17 bases between them. Germline CDR1 reads SGHRS; CDR2 reads YFSETQ. Supplemented by reference TRBV5-1 and TRBJ1-2, the full variable domain reads KAGVTQTPRYLIKTRGQQVTLSCSPISGHRSVSWYQQTPGQGLQFLFEYFSETQRNKGNFPGRFSGRQFSNSRSEMNVSTLELGDSALYLCASSSLEGVRGYTFGSGTRLTVV.

Regarding this clone: This CDR3 fails to terminate in the conserved phenylalanine or tryptophan, so it likely reflects a read error. No DNA is shown, since the ends of the CDR3 on it are uncertain; the CDR3 is the one TCRdb lists. The rearrangement links TRBV28 to TRBJ2-7; the table's D call of TRBD2 was not tested on the DNA. CDR1 and CDR2 from the germline V gene are MDHEN and SYDVKM. The CDR3 extends over 15 residues, inclusive of both ends. CDR3 in amino acids: CASSPRTSGRGRVSL.

The chain combines TRBV29-1 with TRBJ1-2; 8 nucleotides agree with TRBD1. Per germline, CDR1 SQVTM and CDR2 ANQGSEA. This CDR3 has 13 amino acids. Trimming at V came to 4 bases and at J to 8 bases, leaving 9 bases not matched to a gene. CDR3 amino acids: CSVVGQGVWGYTF. Here the CDR3 DNA reads TGCAGCGTTGTCGGACAGGGAGTGTGGGGCTACACCTTC.